These 10 T cell receptor beta chains were all obtained from the same sample, sequenced in a study of cytomegalovirus exposure and HLA in healthy donors (dated by TCRdb to 2016 to 2017). Receptors were amplified or captured by the immunoSEQ multiplex PCR assay. In its TCRdb copy, this immuneACCESS table keeps in-frame sequences only and misses some clones. Where compared with another copy, unresolved V genes explain less than half of these, and the others have no known cause. In this sample the table shows 150,000 to 200,000 clones, around 87% of which occur a single time. The ten largest clones capture 1.4% of the sample. Sample: PBMCs. The receptor set was obtained from a woman aged 25 to 45 in good health and CMV-seronegative.

The genes are TRBV2 and TRBJ2-3; 15 bases are a match to TRBD2. Trimming took 11 bases from V and 4 from J; bases not matched to a gene: 19. The CDR3 runs to 19 residues. CDR1 is SNHLY, CDR2 FYNNEI, per germline. CDR3 loop: CAWEPGTSGGPSSADTQYF. The DNA for the CDR3 is TGTGCCTGGGAGCCCGGGACTAGCGGGGGGCCTAGCTCGGCAGATACGCAGTATTTT.

The genes are TRBV5-6 and TRBJ2-7, with 12 nucleotides matching TRBD1. CDR1 and CDR2 from the germline V gene are SGHDT and YYEEEE. This CDR3 contains 15 residues. V dropped 6 bases and J dropped 3; count of bases not matched to a gene: 7. CDR3 nucleotide sequence: TGTGCCAGCAACTCGCGGGACAGGGGGCTCTACGAGCAGTACTTC. Encoded protein: CASNSRDRGLYEQYF.

CDR3 nucleotides: TGCGCCAGCAAGAGCCAAGAATACGAGCAGTACTTC. Amino acids: CASKSQEYEQYF. The genes are TRBV10-2 and TRBJ2-7, with no clear D. The V end lost 7 bases, the J end lost 4 bases, and 11 bases lay between the germline ends. This CDR3 comprises 12 residues. In germline, CDR1 is WSHSY, CDR2 SAAADI.

CDR3: CASSEFLKYF. The DNA of the CDR3 is TGTGCCAGCAGTGAGTTTCTTAAGTACTTC. This chain links TRBV6-5 with TRBJ2-5; D remains ambiguous. The germline gives CDR1 MNHEY, CDR2 SVGAGI. The CDR3 contains 10 residues. V was shortened by 5 bases and J by 12 bases, with 10 bases between the two germline ends.

This clone was counted a few times. The V gene is TRBV5-1, the J gene TRBJ1-2, with 9 positions matching TRBD1. CDR1 and CDR2 from the germline V gene are SGHRS and YFSETQ. There are 19 residues in the CDR3. The ends lost 0 bases at V and 3 bases at J; junction bases unmatched: 15. The CDR3: CASSLVPGQGPLLDYGYTF. CDR3 DNA sequence: TGCGCCAGCAGCTTGGTTCCGGGACAGGGTCCCCTCCTGGACTATGGCTACACCTTC. Combining the CDR3 with reference TRBV5-1 and TRBJ1-2 gives the whole variable domain KAGVTQTPRYLIKTRGQQVTLSCSPISGHRSVSWYQQTPGQGLQFLFEYFSETQRNKGNFPGRFSGRQFSNSRSEMNVSTLELGDSALYLCASSLVPGQGPLLDYGYTFGSGTRLTVV.

V gene TRBV2 combines with J gene TRBJ1-4, with 10 bases lining up with TRBD1. The ends lost 5 bases at V and 0 bases at J; junction bases unmatched: 12. CDR1 and CDR2 (germline): SNHLY, FYNNEI. This CDR3 is 19 amino acids long. The CDR3 region has the DNA TGTGCCAGCAGTAGCATGACAGGGGGCGCCCCGACAACTAATGAAAAACTGTTTTTT. Protein sequence: CASSSMTGGAPTTNEKLFF.

V gene TRBV10-3 combines with J gene TRBJ2-1; 9 bases match TRBD1. This CDR3 is 14 amino acids long. Unmatched junction bases numbered 6, after V lost 0 bases and J lost 12 bases. Germline CDR1 and CDR2: ENHRY and SYGVKD. CDR3 sequence reads: CAISESPGQGGQFF. Here the CDR3 DNA reads TGTGCCATCAGTGAGTCCCCGGGACAGGGCGGGCAGTTCTTC.

The chain couples TRBV6-5 to TRBJ1-2; 8 bases are a match to TRBD1. The length of the CDR3 is 12 residues. The V segment lost 6 bases and the J segment 5 bases; nucleotides outside the gene matches: 2. CDR1 MNHEY and CDR2 SVGAGI come from the germline V gene. The CDR3 sequence is CASRDRVYGYTF. In DNA form, the CDR3 reads TGTGCCAGCAGGGACAGGGTGTATGGCTACACCTTC.

V and J are TRBV7-9 and TRBJ2-2; 10 bases match TRBD2. The germline V gene encodes CDR1 SEHNR and CDR2 FQNEAQ (reference sequence). The CDR3 consists of 19 residues. V shed 2 bases and J 0 bases; nucleotides not matched to a gene: 9. The CDR3 DNA reads as TGTGCCAGCAGCTTAATCTTTTCCACTAGCGGGGCGAACACCGGGGAGCTGTTTTTT. It is translated as CASSLIFSTSGANTGELFF.

This sequence joins TRBV5-1 and TRBJ2-7; TRBD2 aligns across 11 bases. CDR3 length: 15 amino acids. Trimming took 2 bases from V and 5 from J; bases not matched to a gene: 6. Germline values: CDR1 SGHRS, CDR2 YFSETQ. CDR3 region: CASSFSGGAVDEQYF. CDR3 in DNA: TGCGCCAGCAGCTTTAGCGGGGGGGCCGTAGACGAGCAGTACTTC.